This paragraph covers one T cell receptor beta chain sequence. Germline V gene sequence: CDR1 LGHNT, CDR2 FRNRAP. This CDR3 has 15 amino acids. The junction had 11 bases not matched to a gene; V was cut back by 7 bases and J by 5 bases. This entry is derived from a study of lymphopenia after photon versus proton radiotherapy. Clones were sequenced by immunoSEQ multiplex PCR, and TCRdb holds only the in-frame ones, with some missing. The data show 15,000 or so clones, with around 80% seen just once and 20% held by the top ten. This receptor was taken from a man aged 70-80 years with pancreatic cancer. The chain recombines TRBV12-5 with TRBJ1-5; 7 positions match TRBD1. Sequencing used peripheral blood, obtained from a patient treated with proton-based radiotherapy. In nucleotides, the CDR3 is TGTGCTAGTGAATCAACGGGGAGGGGGCATCAGCCCCAGCATTTT. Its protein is CASESTGRGHQPQHF.